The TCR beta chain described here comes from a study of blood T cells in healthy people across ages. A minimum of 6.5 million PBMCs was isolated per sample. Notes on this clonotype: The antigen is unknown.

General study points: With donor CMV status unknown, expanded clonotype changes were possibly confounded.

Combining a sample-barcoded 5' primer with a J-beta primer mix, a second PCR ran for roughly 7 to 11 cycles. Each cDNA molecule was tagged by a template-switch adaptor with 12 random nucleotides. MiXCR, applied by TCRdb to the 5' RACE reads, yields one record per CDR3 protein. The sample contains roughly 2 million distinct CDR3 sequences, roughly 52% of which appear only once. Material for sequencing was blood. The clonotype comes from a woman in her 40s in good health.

The CDR3 reads CASSQFGAQETQYF. CDR3 coding DNA: TGTGCCAGCAGCCAATTTGGGGCCCAAGAGACCCAGTACTTC. The V gene is TRBV3-1, the J gene TRBJ2-5; TRBD1 is a possible D gene (5 bases). V lost 2 bases, J lost 1 base, and 8 bases lay in between. The CDR3 length is 14 residues. CDR1 is LGHDT, CDR2 YNNKEL, per germline (reference sequence).